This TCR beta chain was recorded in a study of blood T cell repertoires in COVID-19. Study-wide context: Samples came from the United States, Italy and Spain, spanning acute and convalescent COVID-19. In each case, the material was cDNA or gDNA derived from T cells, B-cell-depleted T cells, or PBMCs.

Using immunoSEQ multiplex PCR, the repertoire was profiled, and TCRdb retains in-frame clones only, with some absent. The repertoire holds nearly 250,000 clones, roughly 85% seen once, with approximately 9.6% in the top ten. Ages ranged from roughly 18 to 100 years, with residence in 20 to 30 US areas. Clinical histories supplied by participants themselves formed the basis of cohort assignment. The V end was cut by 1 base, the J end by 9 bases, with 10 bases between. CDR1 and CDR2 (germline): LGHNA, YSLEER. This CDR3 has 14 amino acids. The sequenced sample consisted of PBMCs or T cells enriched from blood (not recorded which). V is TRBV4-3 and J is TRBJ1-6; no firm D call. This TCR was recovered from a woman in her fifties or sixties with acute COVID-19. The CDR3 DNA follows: TGCGCCAGCAGCCAAGCAAGCCTCCGTTCACCCCTCCACTTT. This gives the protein CASSQASLRSPLHF.